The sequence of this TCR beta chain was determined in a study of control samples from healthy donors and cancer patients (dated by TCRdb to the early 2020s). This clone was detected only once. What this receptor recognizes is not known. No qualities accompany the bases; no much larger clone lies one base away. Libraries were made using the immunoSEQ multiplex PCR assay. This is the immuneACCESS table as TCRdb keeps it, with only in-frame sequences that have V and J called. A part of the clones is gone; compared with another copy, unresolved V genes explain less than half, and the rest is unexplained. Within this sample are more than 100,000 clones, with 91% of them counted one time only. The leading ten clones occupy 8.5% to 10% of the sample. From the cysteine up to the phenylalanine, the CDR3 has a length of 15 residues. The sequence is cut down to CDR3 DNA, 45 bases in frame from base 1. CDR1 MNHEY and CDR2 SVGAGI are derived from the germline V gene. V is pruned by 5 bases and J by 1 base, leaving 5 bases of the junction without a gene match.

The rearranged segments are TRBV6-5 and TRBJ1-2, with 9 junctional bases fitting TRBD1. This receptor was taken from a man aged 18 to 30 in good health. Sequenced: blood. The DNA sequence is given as TGTGCCAGCAGTCTAAGGACAGGGGTTAACTATGGCTACACCTTC. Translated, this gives CASSLRTGVNYGYTF.